The 30 T cell receptor beta chains in this list originate from one sample, sequenced in a study of neurological immune-mediated disorders. TCRdb used MiXCR to reprocess the 5' RACE reads, holding one entry per CDR3 protein. The table records 35,000 to 55,000 distinct CDR3 sequences, more than 5% of them present only once. Input material: CD4+ T cells from blood. Source of these receptors: a woman in her forties in good health.

There are many counts of this clonotype. This rearrangement joins TRBV5-1 to TRBJ2-7; D might be TRBD1 or TRBD2, each matching 5 bases. Trimming removed 0 bases at V and 2 bases at J, with 15 bases between. The length of the CDR3 is 16 residues. The germline CDR1 and CDR2 sequences are SGHRS and YFSETQ. CDR3 sequence reads: CASSLGGGTATYEQYF. The CDR3 coding sequence is TGCGCCAGCAGCTTGGGTGGGGGAACTGCAACCTACGAGCAGTACTTC.

This clonotype was recorded at least ten times. CDR3 in DNA: TGTGCCAGCAGTTACGGGGGGGAAAAGCAGTTCTTC. Translation: CASSYGGEKQFF. The V gene is TRBV6-5, the J gene TRBJ2-1; 7 bases fit TRBD2. This CDR3 is built from 12 residues. The V segment lost 2 bases and the J segment 11 bases; nucleotides outside the gene matches: 3. In germline, CDR1 is MNHEY, CDR2 SVGAGI.

The table lists this clonotype with many counts. J is TRBJ2-2 and V is TRBV4-2; 8 nucleotides agree with TRBD2. V shed 6 bases and J 2 bases; nucleotides not matched to a gene: 5. The V gene's germline CDR1 is LGHNA and CDR2 YNFKEQ. The length of the CDR3 is 15 residues. CDR3 in amino acids: CASSLLAENTGELFF. The CDR3 DNA reads as TGTGCCAGCAGTCTACTAGCGGAAAACACCGGGGAGCTGTTTTTT.

Relative to its sample, this clonotype is medium-sized (0.01 to 0.1%). This chain links TRBV4-3 with TRBJ2-4, with D unresolved. This CDR3 is 13 amino acids long. Germline-derived CDR1 and CDR2 are LGHNA and YSLEER. Trimming stripped 1 base from V and 7 bases from J, with 8 bases between. In DNA form, the CDR3 reads TGCGCCAGCAGCCAAGGAACCCGGAACATTCAGTACTTC. Translated, it gives CASSQGTRNIQYF.

This clonotype was observed at least ten times. The chain recombines TRBV9 with TRBJ2-2, with D uncertain. Germline V gene lookup returns CDR1 SGDLS and CDR2 YYNGEE. The CDR3 loop spans 16 amino acids. The germline V and J ends were trimmed by 4 bases and 3 bases, with 16 bases remaining between them. CDR3 protein: CASSPHPDADTGELFF. CDR3 in DNA: TGTGCCAGCAGCCCCCATCCAGACGCGGACACCGGGGAGCTGTTTTTT.

This clonotype occurred many times. V usage is TRBV20-1 and J usage is TRBJ2-1, with D possibly being TRBD2 (6 bases). Germline assignment: CDR1 DFQATT and CDR2 SNEGSKA (reference sequence). V was pared by 3 bases and J by 1 base, with 19 bases between. This CDR3 has 17 amino acids. CDR3 sequence reads: CSASGASAGRSYNEQFF. The CDR3 DNA reads as TGCAGTGCTAGCGGCGCTAGCGCGGGGCGATCCTACAATGAGCAGTTCTTC.

Note on this clonotype: Sequence at one end of the junction differs from germline and may be a read error. The gene calls are TRBV4-3 and TRBJ2-3; D is possibly TRBD1 (6 bases). The CDR3 length is 13 residues. Germline CDR1 and CDR2: LGHNA and YSLEER. CDR3 nucleotides: TGCGCCAACAGCCAAGAGGGGGCAGATACGCAGTATTTT. It yields the protein CANSQEGADTQYF.

This clonotype has at least ten counts. The V call is TRBV7-9, the J call TRBJ2-2; no firm D call. The germline gives CDR1 SEHNR, CDR2 FQNEAQ (reference sequence). V was trimmed by 3 bases and J by 4 bases, leaving 12 bases between them. CDR3 length equals 15 residues. The CDR3 reads CASSLDPSGTGELFF. The CDR3 region has the DNA TGTGCCAGCAGCTTGGACCCCTCGGGCACCGGGGAGCTGTTTTTT.

This clonotype was observed many times. The rearrangement links TRBV18 to TRBJ2-1; TRBD1 matches at 10 bases. This CDR3 has 15 residues. Germline trimming cut 3 bases from V and 9 bases from J; bases unmatched to any gene: 8. Germline CDR1 reads KGHSH; CDR2 reads LQKENI. CDR3 sequence (DNA): TGTGCCAGCTCACCCACGGGACAGGGGTCGGTTGAGCAGTTCTTC. Its translation: CASSPTGQGSVEQFF.

This clonotype was seen ten or more times. This CDR3 is CASSLGQFFSTDTQYF. DNA of the CDR3: TGCGCCAGCAGCTTGGGGCAGTTCTTTAGCACAGATACGCAGTATTTT. V and J are TRBV5-1 and TRBJ2-3; D gene uncertain. The CDR3 sequence is 16 residues long. Deletions cut 0 bases from V and 0 bases from J, with 11 bases between. CDR1 SGHRS and CDR2 YFSETQ come from the germline V gene.

This clonotype was seen many times. The rearrangement links TRBV5-1 to TRBJ2-7, with 7 bases aligning to TRBD1. The CDR3 is 16 residues long. J was trimmed by 2 bases and V by 2 bases; bases with no gene match: 10. Germline V CDR1 and CDR2: SGHRS, YFSETQ. The CDR3 DNA reads as TGCGCCAGCAGCTTCTCCCCGACAGGGAGTACCTACGAGCAGTACTTC. Translation gives CASSFSPTGSTYEQYF. Using reference TRBV5-1 and TRBJ2-7 for the parts outside the CDR3, the full variable domain is KAGVTQTPRYLIKTRGQQVTLSCSPISGHRSVSWYQQTPGQGLQFLFEYFSETQRNKGNFPGRFSGRQFSNSRSEMNVSTLELGDSALYLCASSFSPTGSTYEQYFGPGTRLTVT.

This clonotype has ten or more counts. The rearrangement links TRBV7-2 to TRBJ2-7, with D possibly TRBD2 on 6 matching bases. The CDR3 spans 19 residues. Trimming took 0 bases from V and 5 from J, leaving 26 bases between them. In germline, CDR1 is SGHTA, CDR2 FQGNSA. The CDR3 DNA follows: TGTGCCAGCAGCTTAGCCCCGGTGGGCGGGGCCCCCTACCCCCACGAGCAGTACTTC. Protein product: CASSLAPVGGAPYPHEQYF.

This clonotype was recorded at least ten times. CDR3 residues: CSAKKQGAYNSPLHF. The CDR3 bases are TGCAGTGCAAAAAAACAGGGGGCCTATAATTCACCCCTCCACTTT. The chain recombines TRBV20-1 with TRBJ1-6, with 8 bases identical to TRBD1. Germline loops: CDR1 DFQATT, CDR2 SNEGSKA (reference sequence). The CDR3 is 15 residues long. J was trimmed by 2 bases and V by 6 bases; bases with no gene match: 6.

This clonotype has ten or more counts. V is TRBV12-3 or TRBV12-4 and J is TRBJ2-7; D gene ambiguous. The CDR3 spans 12 residues. Trimming cost V 7 bases and J 2 bases, with 9 bases left between them. The DNA of the CDR3 is TGTGCCAGCACCATCCCACCCTACGAGCAGTACTTC. Translation: CASTIPPYEQYF.

This clonotype was detected many times. V gene TRBV10-3 combines with J gene TRBJ2-3; TRBD1 matches 11 bases. Per germline, CDR1 ENHRY and CDR2 SYGVKD. The CDR3 contains 12 residues. V was pared by 11 bases and J by 8 bases, with 6 bases of the junction left unmatched. The CDR3 nucleotides read TGTGCCGTGGGACAGGGGGAAGGTACGCAGTATTTT. This encodes CAVGQGEGTQYF.

This clonotype has a count of ten or more. This rearrangement joins TRBV29-1 to TRBJ2-1; D gene unclear. The V end was cut by 4 bases, the J end by 13 bases, with 14 bases between. CDR1 is SQVTM and CDR2 is ANQGSEA in the germline V gene. The CDR3 is made up of 11 amino acids. CDR3 nucleotide sequence: TGCAGCGTTGTCTCTTCTTCAGACCAGTTCTTC. It encodes CSVVSSSDQFF.

In this sample, this clonotype turned up many times. The rearrangement joins TRBV4-1 to TRBJ2-7, with 7 bases that match TRBD1. Trimming at V came to 4 bases and at J to 6 bases, leaving 12 bases not matched to a gene. The germline V gene has CDR1 MGHRA and CDR2 YSYEKL. The CDR3 consists of 15 residues. DNA of the CDR3: TGCGCCAGCAGCCTCCTGGGTAGGGGGCGCGTCGAGCAGTACTTC. Translated: CASSLLGRGRVEQYF.

Note on this clonotype: One base away lies a much larger clone, so this may be a sequencing read error. The rearrangement joins TRBV15 to TRBJ2-5; tentatively, D is TRBD1 (6 bases). V shed 10 bases and J shed 4 bases, with 16 bases lying between them. The CDR3 has 13 residues. CDR1 is LNHNV, CDR2 YYDKDF, per germline (reference sequence). CDR3 bases: TGTGCCAACAGTCCGACAGGCTCAGAGACCCAGTACTTC. Translation: CANSPTGSETQYF. The full variable domain, with the rest looked up from reference TRBV15 and TRBJ2-5, is DAMVIQNPRYQVTQFGKPVTLSCSQTLNHNVMYWYQQKSSQAPKLLFHYYDKDFNNEADTPDNFQSRRPNTSFCFLDIRSPGLGDTAMYLCANSPTGSETQYFGPGTRLLVL.

This clonotype was recorded at least ten times. The V and J genes are TRBV20-1 and TRBJ1-1; D might be TRBD1 (5 bases). The ends were cut back, 1 base at V and 8 bases at J, with 11 bases in the middle. The CDR3 is 12 residues long. Germline V gives CDR1 DFQATT, CDR2 SNEGSKA (reference sequence). The CDR3 here is CSARVGAREAFF. As DNA, the CDR3 is TGCAGTGCTAGAGTTGGGGCTAGAGAAGCTTTCTTT.

The V and J genes are TRBV18 and TRBJ2-3; 9 bases are a match to TRBD1. Germline V gives CDR1 KGHSH, CDR2 LQKENI. The ends lost 3 bases at V and 2 bases at J; junction bases unmatched: 3. The CDR3 has 15 amino acids. The CDR3 DNA reads as TGTGCCAGCTCACCCGGACAGGGGAACACAGATACGCAGTATTTT. This gives the protein CASSPGQGNTDTQYF.

A few counts support this clonotype. The CDR3 spells CASISLAGGPGEQFF. In DNA form, the CDR3 reads TGCGCCAGCATTTCGCTAGCGGGAGGGCCAGGTGAGCAGTTCTTC. The chain combines TRBV10-2 with TRBJ2-1; TRBD2 aligns across 12 bases. Per the germline V gene, CDR1 is WSHSY and CDR2 is SAAADI. This CDR3 contains 15 residues. With 7 bases clipped from V and 9 bases from J, the junction kept 10 bases outside the gene matches.

This clonotype appeared many times. This chain connects TRBV5-1 to TRBJ2-1, with D perhaps matching TRBD2 (6 bases). Germline V gives CDR1 SGHRS, CDR2 YFSETQ. This CDR3 region has 16 residues. Trimming removed 0 bases at V and 4 bases at J, with 14 bases between. This CDR3 is CASSLEGRGAYNEQFF. Written as DNA, the CDR3 is TGCGCCAGCAGCTTGGAGGGGCGCGGGGCGTACAATGAGCAGTTCTTC.

This clonotype has a single count. This rearrangement joins TRBV5-1 to TRBJ2-7; no reliable D call. CDR3 length: 14 amino acids. Germline CDR1 and CDR2: SGHRS and YFSETQ. Between the trimmed V and J ends, which lost 4 bases and 5 bases, there was a span of 16 bases. CDR3 loop: CASSPRPGFHEQYF. The CDR3 DNA is TGCGCCAGCAGCCCGCGACCGGGTTTTCACGAGCAGTACTTC.

This clonotype was seen a handful of times. The chain carries TRBV18 and TRBJ1-1; D remains ambiguous. The CDR3 extends over 14 amino acids. Germline V gene data show CDR1 as KGHSH and CDR2 as LQKENI. V was cut by 4 bases and J by 1 base, with 10 bases left in between. Here the CDR3 DNA reads TGTGCCAGCTCACAGGTTGAGCCGAACACTGAAGCTTTCTTT. Protein product: CASSQVEPNTEAFF.

This clonotype was found many times. The chain carries TRBV20-1 and TRBJ2-1; 10 positions match TRBD2. The CDR3 covers 14 residues. Trimming at V came to 0 bases and at J to 8 bases, leaving 4 bases not matched to a gene. From germline, CDR1 is DFQATT and CDR2 SNEGSKA (reference sequence). CDR3: CSARESGRADEQFF. The CDR3 coding sequence is TGCAGTGCTAGAGAGAGCGGGAGGGCCGATGAGCAGTTCTTC.

In this sample, this clonotype turned up many times. J is TRBJ1-4 and V is TRBV7-2; TRBD1 matches at 7 bases. This CDR3 has 13 residues. Germline values: CDR1 SGHTA, CDR2 FQGNSA. V shed 4 bases and J 8 bases; nucleotides not matched to a gene: 4. The CDR3 spells CASSSQGGEKLFF. DNA of the CDR3: TGTGCCAGCAGCTCACAAGGGGGCGAAAAACTGTTTTTT.

This clonotype occurred many times. The V gene is TRBV21-1, the J gene TRBJ2-7. TRBV21-1 is a listed pseudogene. CDR3 length: 14 amino acids. The CDR3 coding sequence is TGTGCCAGCAGCAAAGTTGCGGTCTCCTACGAGCAGTACTTC. Its protein is CASSKVAVSYEQYF.

This clonotype was counted at least ten times. This rearrangement joins TRBV3-1 to TRBJ2-1, with 9 bases that match TRBD1. Trimming removed 0 bases from V and 5 bases from J; junction bases left unmatched: 14. CDR3 size: 19 residues. The germline CDR1 and CDR2 sequences are LGHDT and YNNKEL (reference sequence). In DNA, the CDR3 is TGTGCCAGCAGCCAAGACCCCCTCCAACAGGGGGCCGGGGACAATGAGCAGTTCTTC. This codes for CASSQDPLQQGAGDNEQFF.

This clonotype was seen ten or more times. This chain uses TRBV20-1 with TRBJ2-3, with D perhaps assigned TRBD1 or TRBD2 (6 bases each). Per germline, CDR1 DFQATT and CDR2 SNEGSKA (reference sequence). The CDR3 spans 13 residues. The V and J ends lost 7 bases and 4 bases respectively, with 15 bases between them. CDR3 sequence reads: CSGRGWGADTQYF. CDR3 sequence (DNA): TGCAGTGGTAGGGGGTGGGGGGCAGATACGCAGTATTTT.

This clonotype was detected ten times or more. The rearrangement links TRBV5-1 to TRBJ1-4; D remains ambiguous. The CDR3 runs to 15 residues. Germline CDR1 reads SGHRS; CDR2 reads YFSETQ. Trimming took 0 bases from V and 5 from J, leaving 11 bases between them. This chain's CDR3 is CASSLAAGKNEKLFF. Here the CDR3 DNA reads TGCGCCAGCAGCTTGGCCGCGGGGAAGAATGAAAAACTGTTTTTT.